Included here is one T cell receptor (beta chain) sequence, with context. Its matching antigen is unknown. The CDR3 has 15 amino acids. Trimming pared 5 bases from V and 8 bases from J, leaving 16 bases between. Looked up from germline, CDR1 is SGHVS and CDR2 is FNYEAQ. MiXCR, run by TCRdb on the 5' RACE reads, gives a single entry per CDR3 protein. The profile shows around 430,000 distinct CDR3 sequences, approximately 15% of them singletons. These data are taken from a study of T-cell memory formation after mild COVID-19. Looking at the study overall: Among the donors, TCR clusters were largely specific to each donor.

Whole-study findings and limits: Clones shrinking between day 15 and 85 showed a balanced CD4/CD8 split, and those that grew later tilted toward CD4+.

J is TRBJ1-6 and V is TRBV7-6; D is perhaps TRBD1 (6 bases). The sequencing sample was made of PBMCs or a T cell subset sorted from them (not recorded which). This sequence originates from a man between 18 and 35 years old who had mild COVID-19 (a few samples of this study predate the infection). Cell type and time point are not known. The CDR3 sequence is CASSLKGGYDSPLHF. CDR3 sequence (DNA): TGTGCCAGCAGCCTAAAGGGGGGCTACGATTCACCCCTCCACTTT.